These 22 T cell receptor beta chains share one sample of origin, sequenced in a study of T-cell reconstitution after alpha-beta-depleted transplantation in children. The TCRbeta library was prepared with unique molecular identifiers. A single record per CDR3 protein comes from TCRdb applying MiXCR to the PCR reads. The sample lists about 250,000 distinct CDR3 sequences, more than 20% seen once, with roughly 5% in the top ten. The sequencing here drew on PBMCs, mostly from graft donor cells, taken 360 days after TCRalphabeta/CD19-depleted stem cell transplant. The source is a female patient aged 2-9 years who had a stem cell transplant for congenital amegakaryocytic thrombocytopenia, so the T cells may come from the graft donor.

The chain has TRBV11-2 and TRBJ1-1; maybe TRBD1 (5 bases). The ends were cut back, 1 base at V and 4 bases at J, with 10 bases in the middle. The germline CDR1 and CDR2 sequences are SGHAT and FQNNGV. The CDR3 consists of 14 residues. The CDR3 nucleotides read TGTGCCAGCAGCTTAGTTCGGGGGAGCACTGAAGCTTTCTTT. Protein sequence: CASSLVRGSTEAFF.

The rearrangement links TRBV11-1 to TRBJ2-1; D perhaps matches TRBD1 (6 bases). Trimming stripped 5 bases from V and 0 bases from J, with 17 bases between. This CDR3 is built from 17 residues. Germline V gene data show CDR1 as SGHAT and CDR2 as FQDESV (reference sequence). The DNA of the CDR3 is TGTGCCAGCAGCCTGGGTGTGGGACAAGGCTCCTACAATGAGCAGTTCTTC. It specifies CASSLGVGQGSYNEQFF.

The rearrangement uses TRBV27 and TRBJ2-3; no definite D call. Germline CDR1 is MNHEY and CDR2 is SMNVEV (reference sequence). The ends were cut back, 6 bases at V and 8 bases at J, with 15 bases in the middle. This CDR3 region has 13 residues. The CDR3 region is CASSYPSLGTQYF. The CDR3 DNA reads TGTGCCAGCAGCTACCCGTCCCTCGGTACGCAGTATTTT.

This chain uses TRBV28 with TRBJ2-1; no definite D call. V was clipped by 5 bases and J by 6 bases, with 20 bases between them. The CDR3 has 16 amino acids. Germline V gene data show CDR1 as MDHEN and CDR2 as SYDVKM. The CDR3 reads CASSPIESGVSNEQFF. In DNA form, the CDR3 reads TGTGCCAGCAGTCCAATTGAATCTGGGGTAAGCAATGAGCAGTTCTTC.

This clonotype was counted a few times. V and J are TRBV2 and TRBJ2-5, with D possibly matching TRBD1 (6 bases). In germline, CDR1 is SNHLY, CDR2 FYNNEI. This CDR3 region has 16 residues. V was cut by 3 bases and J by 5 bases, with 19 bases left in between. The CDR3 DNA follows: TGTGCCAGCAGTGAGATCCGGGACAAGCGTTTTGAGACCCAGTACTTC. Encoded protein: CASSEIRDKRFETQYF.

This chain joins TRBV28 and TRBJ2-3; tentative D call: TRBD1 (5 bases). Trimming removed 7 bases at V and 4 bases at J, with 18 bases between. The V gene's germline CDR1 is MDHEN and CDR2 SYDVKM. This CDR3 spans 15 amino acids. CDR3 protein: CASTPWGLGADTQYF. The DNA for the CDR3 is TGTGCCAGCACTCCCTGGGGTTTAGGGGCAGATACGCAGTATTTT.

This clonotype was seen a few times. This chain joins TRBV29-1 and TRBJ2-7, with D possibly being TRBD1 (5 bases). The ends were cut back, 4 bases at V and 7 bases at J, with 14 bases in the middle. Germline V gene sequence: CDR1 SQVTM, CDR2 ANQGSEA. The CDR3 spans 12 residues. The DNA of the CDR3 is TGCAGCGTTGGCGCAGGGCTTGGTGAGCAGTACTTC. Translation: CSVGAGLGEQYF.

The chain has TRBV5-1 and TRBJ2-3; 8 positions match TRBD1. Trimming cost V 3 bases and J 4 bases; bases outside gene matches: 4. The CDR3 has 14 residues. From germline, CDR1 is SGHRS and CDR2 YFSETQ. For the CDR3, the DNA is TGCGCCAGCAGCTCAGGACAGGGTGCAGATACGCAGTATTTT. Translating gives CASSSGQGADTQYF.

This clonotype was seen ten or more times. The V gene is TRBV3-1, the J gene TRBJ2-2; D gene uncertain. CDR3 size: 12 residues. In germline, CDR1 is LGHDT, CDR2 YNNKEL (reference sequence). V was trimmed by 1 base and J by 8 bases, leaving 5 bases between them. In DNA, the CDR3 is TGTGCCAGCAGCCAAGGTGAAGGGGAGCTGTTTTTT. This sequence encodes CASSQGEGELFF.

This clonotype appeared a few times. V gene TRBV12-3 or TRBV12-4 combines with J gene TRBJ2-7; possible D gene TRBD2, 5 bases. V was pared by 5 bases and J by 3 bases, with 20 bases between. This CDR3 region has 16 residues. The CDR3 DNA reads TGTGCCAGCAGTCCTACCGGGGTATTCGGATTCTACGAGCAGTACTTC. It specifies CASSPTGVFGFYEQYF.

This clonotype showed up many times. The CDR3 reads CATKGLAGPNEQFF. As DNA, the CDR3 is TGTGCCACAAAGGGGCTAGCGGGACCCAATGAGCAGTTCTTC. The genes are TRBV10-3 and TRBJ2-1, with 9 bases identical to TRBD2. The CDR3 is 14 residues long. Trimming took 10 bases from V and 6 from J; bases not matched to a gene: 10. Looked up from germline, CDR1 is ENHRY and CDR2 is SYGVKD.

This clonotype was observed many times. The gene calls are TRBV6-2 or TRBV6-3 and TRBJ2-1; tentatively, D is TRBD1 or TRBD2 (5 bases each). CDR1 and CDR2 (germline): MNHEY, SVGEGT. The CDR3 length is 16 residues. V dropped 2 bases and J dropped 9 bases, with 20 bases sitting between them. CDR3 sequence (DNA): TGTGCCAGCAGTTACGGCCGGGGCTCGTACGGGACTGAGCAGTTCTTC. Translation gives CASSYGRGSYGTEQFF.

This clonotype was recorded a few times. V usage is TRBV7-2 and J usage is TRBJ1-1, with D maybe TRBD1 (6 bases). From germline, CDR1 is SGHTA and CDR2 FQGNSA. Deletions cut 2 bases from V and 2 bases from J, with 12 bases between. This CDR3 comprises 15 residues. As DNA, the CDR3 is TGTGCCAGCAGCTTAATGGGGGGCGGAAACACTGAAGCTTTCTTT. Translation gives CASSLMGGGNTEAFF.

This clonotype has only a few counts. This chain connects TRBV6-2 or TRBV6-3 to TRBJ2-4; 11 bases map to TRBD2. V was clipped by 5 bases and J by 11 bases; unmatched bases: 11. Germline V gene data show CDR1 as MNHEY and CDR2 as SVGEGT. This CDR3 has 15 residues. This CDR3 reads CASSGSLAGGIVQYF. The CDR3 DNA is TGTGCCAGCAGTGGTTCTCTAGCGGGAGGCATCGTTCAGTACTTC.

The chain is built from TRBV7-2 and TRBJ1-4, with TRBD1 matching 9 bases. J gave up 7 bases and V 6 bases, and 6 bases lay outside the gene matches. Germline V gene data show CDR1 as SGHTA and CDR2 as FQGNSA. The CDR3 runs to 14 residues. DNA of the CDR3: TGTGCCAGCAGTCAGGACAGGGGCACTGAAAAACTGTTTTTT. Translated, it gives CASSQDRGTEKLFF.

This clonotype was seen just once. This sequence joins TRBV3-1 and TRBJ2-5, with a tentative D call TRBD2 (6 bases). The germline CDR1 and CDR2 sequences are LGHDT and YNNKEL (reference sequence). CDR3 length: 15 residues. The V end lost 3 bases, the J end lost 1 base, and 12 bases lay between the germline ends. The DNA of the CDR3 is TGTGCCAGCAGCCAGGGCCTAGCGACCCAAGAGACCCAGTACTTC. Translation: CASSQGLATQETQYF.

The chain employs TRBV28 and TRBJ2-3; possible D gene TRBD1, 6 bases. Trimming removed 3 bases from V and 10 bases from J, with 14 bases in between. The CDR3 loop spans 13 amino acids. The germline V gene has CDR1 MDHEN and CDR2 SYDVKM. Here the CDR3 reads CASSFPGVDSQYF. The CDR3 coding sequence is TGTGCCAGCAGTTTTCCAGGGGTGGATTCGCAGTATTTT.

This clonotype was recorded a few times. The rearrangement links TRBV9 to TRBJ2-1; 13 bases fit TRBD2. The ends lost 3 bases at V and 5 bases at J; junction bases unmatched: 2. The germline CDR1 and CDR2 sequences are SGDLS and YYNGEE. The CDR3 is 15 amino acids. The CDR3 loop is CASSEGLAGNNEQFF. CDR3 coding DNA: TGTGCCAGCAGCGAGGGACTAGCGGGGAACAATGAGCAGTTCTTC.

This clonotype was counted between two and nine times. The chain combines TRBV28 with TRBJ2-7; 7 positions agree with TRBD2. The germline V gene has CDR1 MDHEN and CDR2 SYDVKM. Germline trimming cut 4 bases from V and 3 bases from J; bases unmatched to any gene: 21. The CDR3 length is 19 residues. The DNA for the CDR3 is TGTGCCAGCAGTTCTAAAGTCAGAGGACTAGGTAGGGCCTTCTACGAGCAGTACTTC. It translates to CASSSKVRGLGRAFYEQYF.

CDR3 nucleotide sequence: TGTGCCAGCGTAGCTAGCGACACCTACAATGAGCAGTTCTTC. Its translation is CASVASDTYNEQFF. The chain joins TRBV12-3 or TRBV12-4 to TRBJ2-1, with a possible D match to TRBD2 (6 bases). The CDR3 has 14 amino acids. The V end was cut by 8 bases, the J end by 2 bases, with 13 bases between.

This rearrangement joins TRBV9 to TRBJ1-5; D is possibly TRBD1 (5 bases). CDR3 length: 14 amino acids. Trimming pared 0 bases from V and 7 bases from J, leaving 11 bases between. Germline V gene sequence: CDR1 SGDLS, CDR2 YYNGEE. The CDR3 coding sequence is TGTGCCAGCAGCGTAGGGGGGTCCTTACAGCCCCAGCATTTT. It specifies CASSVGGSLQPQHF.

J is TRBJ2-2 and V is TRBV20-1; possible D gene TRBD2, 5 bases. The germline V gene has CDR1 DFQATT and CDR2 SNEGSKA (reference sequence). The CDR3 runs 16 residues. V dropped 1 base and J dropped 0 bases, with 12 bases sitting between them. The CDR3 reads CSARAFGKTNTGELFF. CDR3 coding DNA: TGCAGTGCTAGAGCCTTCGGGAAAACGAACACCGGGGAGCTGTTTTTT.